This entry lists 32 T cell receptor beta chains sequenced from one sample in a study of T cells after yellow fever vaccination. Using its own MiXCR run on the 5' RACE reads, TCRdb lists one record per CDR3 protein. The profile shows 250,000 to 400,000 distinct CDR3 sequences, over 4% of them singletons. Sequencing was performed on PBMCs, taken 5 days after the yellow fever booster vaccination. The receptors come from a man younger than 30 who received the YFV17D yellow fever vaccine.

This clonotype came up a few times. The chain carries TRBV6-2 or TRBV6-3 and TRBJ1-1; a weak D match, TRBD1 (6 bases). Between the trimmed V and J ends, which lost 0 bases and 1 base, there was a span of 6 bases. Per the germline V gene, CDR1 is MNHEY and CDR2 is SVGEGT. This CDR3 spans 14 amino acids. CDR3 nucleotides: TGTGCCAGCAGTTACTCCAGGGGGAACACTGAAGCTTTCTTT. Protein product: CASSYSRGNTEAFF.

This clonotype was seen only a few times. CDR3 bases: TGTGCCATCAGTAGGGACGGGAGCTCTGGAAACACCATATATTTT. Its protein is CAISRDGSSGNTIYF. This sequence joins TRBV10-3 and TRBJ1-3; TRBD1 might be the D (5 bases). This CDR3 has 15 amino acids. Germline CDR1 is ENHRY and CDR2 is SYGVKD. V was pared by 5 bases and J by 0 bases, with 11 bases between.

This clonotype occurred a few times. The rearrangement joins TRBV12-3 or TRBV12-4 to TRBJ1-3; D ambiguous. The CDR3 extends over 13 amino acids. V was cut by 5 bases and J by 7 bases, with 12 bases left in between. CDR3 residues: CASSDIIGNTIYF. CDR3 DNA sequence: TGTGCCAGCAGTGATATAATCGGGAACACCATATATTTT.

In its sample, this clonotype was seen a few times. Here the CDR3 DNA reads TGTGCCAGCAGCTTGGTGGACAGGGTCCTGGACGAGCAGTACTTC. It translates to CASSLVDRVLDEQYF. The chain recombines TRBV5-6 with TRBJ2-7; the match to TRBD1 covers 8 bases. This CDR3 spans 15 amino acids. With V trimmed by 0 bases and J by 5 bases, 7 bases remained unmatched. Looked up from germline, CDR1 is SGHDT and CDR2 is YYEEEE. Drawing the rest from reference TRBV5-6 and TRBJ2-7, the complete variable domain is DAGVTQSPTHLIKTRGQQVTLRCSPKSGHDTVSWYQQALGQGPQFIFQYYEEEERQRGNFPDRFSGHQFPNYSSELNVNALLLGDSALYLCASSLVDRVLDEQYFGPGTRLTVT.

This clonotype appeared a few times. The chain couples TRBV7-9 to TRBJ1-4, with D possibly TRBD1 on 5 matching bases. With 5 bases removed from V and 3 bases from J, the gap between germline ends came to 16 bases. CDR3 size: 16 residues. Germline values: CDR1 SEHNR, CDR2 FQNEAQ (reference sequence). The CDR3: CASSPKRQLPNEKLFF. CDR3 nucleotide sequence: TGTGCCAGCAGCCCCAAGCGACAGTTGCCTAATGAAAAACTGTTTTTT.

V usage is TRBV7-2 and J usage is TRBJ1-6, with 8 nucleotides matching TRBD1. The junction had 10 bases not matched to a gene; V was cut back by 5 bases and J by 10 bases. The CDR3 spans 15 residues. Germline V gives CDR1 SGHTA, CDR2 FQGNSA. The CDR3 DNA sequence: TGTGCCAGCAGCGACGCGACAGGGGACAGATCACCCCTCCACTTT. Its protein is CASSDATGDRSPLHF. The complete variable domain, with remaining parts taken from reference TRBV7-2 and TRBJ1-6, reads GAGVSQSPSNKVTEKGKDVELRCDPISGHTALYWYRQSLGQGLEFLIYFQGNSAPDKSGLPSDRFSAERTGGSVSTLTIQRTQQEDSAVYLCASSDATGDRSPLHFGNGTRLTVT.

This clonotype was observed a handful of times. The V call is TRBV4-2, the J call TRBJ1-3, with D possibly matching TRBD1 (5 bases). This CDR3 has 16 residues. The germline V gene encodes CDR1 LGHNA and CDR2 YNFKEQ. V was clipped by 4 bases and J by 2 bases, with 15 bases between them. The CDR3, as DNA: TGTGCCAGCAGCCCCTCACCGACAGTGACTGGAAACACCATATATTTT. It codes for CASSPSPTVTGNTIYF.

Here the CDR3 DNA reads TGTGCCAGTAGCACCCGACAGGGGTATTTCTACGAGCAGTACTTC. Its protein product is CASSTRQGYFYEQYF. V usage is TRBV19 and J usage is TRBJ2-7; 8 bases fit TRBD1. V lost 6 bases to trimming and J lost 3 bases; unmatched junction nucleotides: 10. Germline V CDR1 and CDR2: LNHDA, SQIVND (reference sequence). The CDR3 length is 15 residues.

This chain links TRBV19 with TRBJ1-3, with TRBD1 identical over 8 bases. CDR3 length: 14 amino acids. The V gene end was trimmed by 6 bases and the J gene end by 4 bases; junction bases not matched to a gene: 5. The germline V gene encodes CDR1 LNHDA and CDR2 SQIVND (reference sequence). The CDR3 sequence is CASSRTGPGNTIYF. In DNA form, the CDR3 reads TGTGCCAGTAGCCGGACAGGGCCCGGAAACACCATATATTTT.

This clonotype was counted only a few times. The CDR3 DNA sequence: TGTGCCAGCAGCTTAGACGGTGGGGCGCGGGTTGGCTACACCTTC. Encoded protein: CASSLDGGARVGYTF. The V call is TRBV7-2, the J call TRBJ1-2; perhaps TRBD1 as D (5 bases). Germline assignment: CDR1 SGHTA and CDR2 FQGNSA. Trimming shortened V by 1 base and J by 7 bases, and 16 bases separated the two germline ends. CDR3 length equals 15 residues.

There are a few counts of this clonotype. The V gene is TRBV20-1, the J gene TRBJ1-1, with TRBD1 matching over 10 bases. From germline, CDR1 is DFQATT and CDR2 SNEGSKA (reference sequence). The V and J ends lost 3 bases and 2 bases, in that order; junction bases with no gene match: 12. The CDR3 sequence is 17 residues long. CDR3 loop: CSARRVGTGAINTEAFF. The CDR3 bases are TGCAGTGCTAGGCGTGTCGGGACAGGGGCCATAAACACTGAAGCTTTCTTT.

Many counts were recorded for this clonotype. This chain joins TRBV4-1 and TRBJ1-4; TRBD1 matches at 11 bases. This CDR3 contains 17 residues. CDR1 is MGHRA and CDR2 is YSYEKL in the germline V gene. The ends lost 4 bases at V and 3 bases at J; junction bases unmatched: 7. In nucleotides, the CDR3 is TGCGCCAGCAGCCGCGGACAGGGGGCGTTAGCTAATGAAAAACTGTTTTTT. This translates into CASSRGQGALANEKLFF.

The CDR3 sequence is CASSSTGAGDQPQHF. The CDR3 DNA sequence: TGTGCCAGCTCATCGACAGGGGCGGGGGATCAGCCCCAGCATTTT. The chain uses TRBV18 and TRBJ1-5, with TRBD1 matching over 8 bases. V gave up 5 bases and J gave up 5 bases; unmatched junction bases: 8. Germline V gene data show CDR1 as KGHSH and CDR2 as LQKENI. The length of the CDR3 is 15 residues.

This clonotype appeared a few times. The chain uses TRBV20-1 and TRBJ2-2; TRBD1 is a possible D gene (6 bases). Germline assignment: CDR1 DFQATT and CDR2 SNEGSKA (reference sequence). This CDR3 has 16 residues. The V end was cut by 0 bases, the J end by 1 base, with 12 bases between. This CDR3 is CSARDWRTVNTGELFF. The CDR3 DNA sequence: TGCAGTGCTAGAGATTGGAGGACAGTGAACACCGGGGAGCTGTTTTTT.

This clonotype occurred a few times. The rearrangement uses TRBV6-6 and TRBJ2-2; D ambiguous. The CDR3 covers 12 residues. V lost 2 bases to trimming and J lost 8 bases, with 6 bases between them. Per the germline V gene, CDR1 is MNHNY and CDR2 is SVGAGI (reference sequence). The CDR3, as DNA: TGTGCCAGCAGTTACCCCGCTGGGGAGCTGTTTTTT. Translation gives CASSYPAGELFF.

J is TRBJ2-7 and V is TRBV18; perhaps TRBD1 as D (6 bases). Germline CDR1 KGHSH, CDR2 LQKENI. The CDR3 totals 14 residues. V was shortened by 5 bases and J by 2 bases, with 13 bases between the two germline ends. CDR3 nucleotides: TGTGCCAGCTCAGAAAAACAGGGCCCCTACGAGCAGTACGTC. It translates to CASSEKQGPYEQYV.

This clonotype was picked up many times. This sequence joins TRBV7-3 and TRBJ2-2; D is undetermined. With 5 bases removed from V and 5 bases from J, the gap between germline ends came to 9 bases. The CDR3 totals 13 residues. Germline CDR1 SGHTA, CDR2 FQGTGA. For the CDR3, the DNA is TGTGCCAGCAGCCTGCAGGAGACCGGGGAGCTGTTTTTT. Its protein is CASSLQETGELFF.

This clonotype was found many times. In nucleotides, the CDR3 is TGTGCCAGCAGTCTGGACGGTCTACGCGAGCAGTACGTC. This encodes CASSLDGLREQYV. The chain employs TRBV28 and TRBJ2-7, with D unclear. The germline gives CDR1 MDHEN, CDR2 SYDVKM. This CDR3 has 13 amino acids. The ends were cut back, 5 bases at V and 6 bases at J, with 14 bases in the middle.

This clonotype was observed at least ten times. The chain combines TRBV5-1 with TRBJ2-5; a weak D match, TRBD2 (6 bases). The CDR3 is made up of 14 amino acids. The V gene lost 0 bases and the J gene lost 5 bases, with 11 bases spanning the gap. The germline CDR1 and CDR2 sequences are SGHRS and YFSETQ. This CDR3 reads CASSLAPGVETQYF. As DNA, the CDR3 is TGCGCCAGCAGCTTGGCCCCGGGGGTGGAGACCCAGTACTTC. The entire variable domain, with the rest obtained from reference TRBV5-1 and TRBJ2-5, is as follows: KAGVTQTPRYLIKTRGQQVTLSCSPISGHRSVSWYQQTPGQGLQFLFEYFSETQRNKGNFPGRFSGRQFSNSRSEMNVSTLELGDSALYLCASSLAPGVETQYFGPGTRLLVL.

This clonotype was seen only a few times. The CDR3 region has the DNA TGTGCCAGCAGCGTAGAGGCAGGTTCCGGGTCACCCCTCCACTTT. Protein product: CASSVEAGSGSPLHF. The chain is built from TRBV9 and TRBJ1-6; no clear D. In germline, CDR1 is SGDLS, CDR2 YYNGEE. CDR3 length: 15 residues. Trimming left V 0 bases short and J 10 bases short, with 14 bases between.

The rearrangement links TRBV18 to TRBJ1-5; no clear D. V lost 2 bases to trimming and J lost 3 bases, with 5 bases between them. The CDR3 covers 13 residues. Per germline, CDR1 KGHSH and CDR2 LQKENI. CDR3 residues: CASSPMVNQPQHF. CDR3 DNA sequence: TGTGCCAGCTCACCAATGGTCAATCAGCCCCAGCATTTT.

This clonotype was detected ten times or more. This chain uses TRBV18 with TRBJ2-1; possibly TRBD2 for D (6 bases). The CDR3 has 14 residues. Germline loops: CDR1 KGHSH, CDR2 LQKENI. Trimming shortened V by 1 base and J by 8 bases, and 12 bases separated the two germline ends. CDR3 sequence (DNA): TGTGCCAGCTCACCACAGGAGGGTATGGATGAGCAGTTCTTC. Amino acid sequence: CASSPQEGMDEQFF.

The chain links TRBV19 to TRBJ1-6; the match to TRBD1 covers 9 bases. CDR1 and CDR2 from the germline V gene are LNHDA and SQIVND (reference sequence). The CDR3 is 14 amino acids. V lost 6 bases and J lost 7; bases outside the gene matches: 4. The CDR3 is CASSSGTGNSPLHF. The CDR3 DNA sequence: TGTGCCAGTAGCTCCGGGACAGGGAATTCACCCCTCCACTTT.

At least ten counts were recorded for this clonotype. The V call is TRBV20-1, the J call TRBJ1-2, with D unclear. This CDR3 is built from 11 residues. Germline-derived CDR1 and CDR2 are DFQATT and SNEGSKA (reference sequence). Deletions cut 3 bases from V and 8 bases from J, with 10 bases between. The CDR3 region has the DNA TGCAGTGCTAGTTCCGAGTTCGGCTACACCTTC. It yields the protein CSASSEFGYTF.

The chain has TRBV4-3 and TRBJ2-3, with 7 bases fitting TRBD2. Germline lookup yields CDR1 LGHNA and CDR2 YSLEER. This CDR3 is built from 18 residues. The ends lost 0 bases at V and 0 bases at J; junction bases unmatched: 9. In nucleotides, the CDR3 is TGCGCCAGCAGCCAAGATCGAGGAGCTAGCGGTAGCACAGATACGCAGTATTTT. It codes for CASSQDRGASGSTDTQYF.

The chain uses TRBV7-2 and TRBJ2-7; 8 bases are shared with TRBD2. Per germline, CDR1 SGHTA and CDR2 FQGNSA. The length of the CDR3 is 14 residues. Germline trimming cut 5 bases from V and 3 bases from J; bases unmatched to any gene: 6. CDR3 sequence: CASSLTSDFYEQYF. The CDR3 coding sequence is TGTGCCAGCAGCCTGACTAGCGACTTCTACGAGCAGTACTTC.

In its sample, this clonotype was seen a few times. The chain uses TRBV27 and TRBJ2-3; the D gene could be TRBD1 or TRBD2 (6 bases each). V was trimmed by 3 bases and J by 6 bases, leaving 16 bases between them. This CDR3 has 15 residues. Germline CDR1 is MNHEY and CDR2 is SMNVEV (reference sequence). CDR3 amino acids: CASSFQRGAQDTQYF. CDR3 DNA sequence: TGTGCCAGCAGTTTCCAGAGGGGGGCACAGGATACGCAGTATTTT.

The genes are TRBV5-4 and TRBJ1-2; possibly TRBD1 for D (5 bases). The V gene lost 3 bases and the J gene lost 4 bases, with 13 bases spanning the gap. There are 14 residues in the CDR3. Germline CDR1 is SGHNT and CDR2 is YYREEE (reference sequence). The chain's CDR3 is CASSSLKGTYGYTF. In DNA form, the CDR3 reads TGTGCCAGCAGCTCATTAAAGGGGACCTATGGCTACACCTTC.

This clonotype was found a few times. The gene calls are TRBV29-1 and TRBJ2-1; D is perhaps TRBD1 (6 bases). The germline gives CDR1 SQVTM, CDR2 ANQGSEA. This CDR3 has 11 residues. V was shortened by 6 bases and J by 4 bases, with 7 bases between the two germline ends. The CDR3 nucleotides are TGCAGCGTCACAGGGTACAATGAGCAGTTCTTC. This encodes CSVTGYNEQFF.

In its sample, this clonotype was seen a few times. The rearrangement uses TRBV5-1 and TRBJ1-2, with D possibly matching TRBD1 (6 bases). This CDR3 spans 14 amino acids. Germline V gives CDR1 SGHRS, CDR2 YFSETQ. V lost 2 bases, J lost 4 bases, and 12 bases lay in between. Here the CDR3 DNA reads TGCGCCAGCAGCTTCGGACAGTCCTCCTATGGCTACACCTTC. Its protein product is CASSFGQSSYGYTF.

Details on this clonotype: It is likely a read error, because the conserved phenylalanine at the end of the CDR3 is missing. The limits of the CDR3 on the DNA are not certain, so only TCRdb's listed CDR3 is given. The chain has TRBV28 and TRBJ1-2; TRBD1, the table's D call, was not compared with the DNA. The germline V gene has CDR1 MDHEN and CDR2 SYDVKM. The CDR3 is 16 residues long, ends included. The chain's CDR3 is CASRSAVLRDRVMSGV.

V is TRBV7-9 and J is TRBJ1-6; D gene ambiguous. The CDR3 covers 13 residues. The germline V gene has CDR1 SEHNR and CDR2 FQNEAQ (reference sequence). V gave up 2 bases and J gave up 11 bases, with 10 bases separating them. In nucleotides, the CDR3 is TGTGCCAGCAGCTTAACCTCCGTGGCACCCCTCCACTTT. Its translation is CASSLTSVAPLHF.